The 8 T cell receptor beta chains reported below all come from one sample, sequenced in a study of Ad26.COV2.S vaccination and SARS-CoV-2 variants. The treatment denotes: over 15 received Ad26.COV2.S at low or high dose, single or two shots; about five received placebo; per-sample allocation not given. Samples came from day 63 after the first vaccine or placebo injection. Generated by immunoSEQ multiplex PCR, the TCRdb table keeps only in-frame clones and is missing some. The sample gives about 460,000 clones, about nine tenths of which show up once; 1.5% to 2% is in the top ten. Sequences were derived from peripheral blood, sampled in a trial of Ad26.COV2.S vaccine versus placebo. These receptors were collected from a person between 18 and 60 years old who received the Ad26.COV2.S COVID-19 vaccine or a placebo.

This chain links TRBV6-1 with TRBJ1-2, with 11 bases that match TRBD1. The CDR3 contains 16 residues. Trimming cost V 5 bases and J 7 bases; bases outside gene matches: 12. The germline V gene has CDR1 MNHNS and CDR2 SASEGT. CDR3 in amino acids: CASSKGQGASISGYTF. Here the CDR3 DNA reads TGTGCCAGCAGTAAAGGACAGGGGGCGTCTATTTCTGGCTACACCTTC.

This clone was recorded only once. This sequence joins TRBV5-5 and TRBJ1-3, with unresolved D. The CDR3 consists of 11 residues. The V gene lost 4 bases and the J gene lost 10 bases, with 9 bases spanning the gap. Germline V CDR1 and CDR2: SGHKS, YYEKEE (reference sequence). CDR3 sequence: CASSQGRTIYF. Here the CDR3 DNA reads TGTGCCAGCAGCCAAGGGAGAACCATATATTTT.

J is TRBJ1-2 and V is TRBV20-1; D is ambiguous. The CDR3 has 11 amino acids. CDR1 is DFQATT, CDR2 SNEGSKA, per germline (reference sequence). The V and J ends lost 3 bases and 2 bases respectively, with 4 bases between them. CDR3 DNA: TGCAGTGCTAGGCTGAACTATGGCTACACCTTC. Protein: CSARLNYGYTF.

In this sample, this clone turned up once. The rearrangement uses TRBV5-1 and TRBJ2-7; tentatively, D is TRBD2 (6 bases). The CDR3 length is 14 residues. Germline CDR1 is SGHRS and CDR2 is YFSETQ. The V and J ends lost 2 bases and 5 bases respectively, with 14 bases between them. CDR3 coding DNA: TGCGCCAGCAGCTTCGGGACGACTAGAAACGAGCAGTACTTC. Its translation: CASSFGTTRNEQYF.

This chain joins TRBV7-3 and TRBJ2-3; no definite D call. The CDR3 sequence is 15 residues long. V was cut by 7 bases and J by 4 bases, with 18 bases left in between. Germline values: CDR1 SGHTA, CDR2 FQGTGA. In DNA form, the CDR3 reads TGTGCCAGCACCTTTAAAGTGGTCTTTCCAGATACGCAGTATTTT. It is translated as CASTFKVVFPDTQYF.

About this clone: One end of the junction does not line up with germline, which may come from a read error. The chain recombines TRBV7-9 with TRBJ1-2; D is perhaps TRBD1 (5 bases). Germline lookup yields CDR1 SEHNR and CDR2 FQNEAQ (reference sequence). The CDR3 consists of 13 residues. CDR3 coding DNA: TGTGCCAGCAGCTTGGATGGATGGGCAGGGAAGGGTTTC. Its translation is CASSLDGWAGKGF. Variable domain in full (rest from reference TRBV7-9 and TRBJ1-2): DTGVSQNPRHKITKRGQNVTFRCDPISEHNRLYWYRQTLGQGPEFLTYFQNEAQLEKSRLLSDRFSAERPKGSFSTLEIQRTEQGDSAMYLCASSLDGWAGKGFGSGTRLTVV.

The rearrangement joins TRBV18 to TRBJ2-1, with 7 bases lining up with TRBD2. Unmatched junction bases numbered 12, after V lost 4 bases and J lost 3 bases. From germline, CDR1 is KGHSH and CDR2 LQKENI. CDR3 size: 17 residues. The CDR3 spells CASSRGGGGSLYNEQFF. As DNA, the CDR3 is TGTGCCAGCTCACGCGGCGGAGGCGGGAGCCTCTACAATGAGCAGTTCTTC.

As DNA, the CDR3 is TGTGCCACCAAAGGGTTTATGAACACTGAAGCTTTCTTT. This encodes CATKGFMNTEAFF. This chain uses TRBV11-2 with TRBJ1-1; D gene unclear. This CDR3 has 13 amino acids. Trimming cost V 10 bases and J 0 bases, with 12 bases left between them. In germline, CDR1 is SGHAT, CDR2 FQNNGV.